Sequencing of this TCR beta chain was carried out in a study of radiotherapy plus CTLA-4 blockade in lung cancer. Deletions cut 2 bases from V and 5 bases from J, with 14 bases between. Germline CDR1 SGDLS, CDR2 YYNGEE. The CDR3 length is 14 residues. Chemo-refractory metastatic non-small-cell lung cancer patients underwent focal radiation alongside CTLA-4 blockade with ipilimumab. Profiled with immunoSEQ multiplex PCR; TCRdb holds only in-frame clones, not every one. The data hold approximately 80,000 clones, with about 79% observed a single time. The chain employs TRBV9 and TRBJ2-7, with D hard to call. The clonotype was recovered from a human donor with non-small cell lung cancer whose response to radiotherapy plus ipilimumab could not be evaluated. Some clones in this sample may be carry-over from other donors' samples. The sequencing here drew on peripheral blood, taken from a patient treated with radiotherapy plus ipilimumab. The CDR3: CASSVNRVRNEQYF. The CDR3 nucleotides are TGTGCCAGCAGCGTCAATCGGGTAAGAAACGAGCAGTACTTC.